The clone carrying this TCR beta chain was recorded at least ten times. Its antigen is unknown. The CDR3 runs to 14 residues. The V end was cut by 1 base, the J end by 1 base, with 6 bases between. CDR1 is SGHAT and CDR2 is FQNNGV in the germline V gene. This record comes from a study of T cells in Graves' hyperthyroidism and ophthalmopathy. About the study: At initial diagnosis, before any treatment had begun, peripheral blood was obtained.

Findings and limits, study-wide: Appearing also in blood were most of the thyroid clonotypes expanded above 0.001.

The source material, RNA transcripts, was used to amplify TCR beta CDR3 regions. With the HTBI primer set, the TCR CDR3 went through a first round of RT-PCR. TCRdb called the multiplex PCR reads again in MiXCR, with one record for every CDR3 protein. The data contain a few hundred thousand distinct CDR3 sequences, roughly a sixth of them singletons. A patient was excluded if there was uncontrolled infection, other autoimmune disease, pregnancy or lactation. Each diagnosis was grounded in clinical symptoms, serum thyroxine and TRAb, thyroid ultrasound, and orbital computed tomography. V and J are TRBV11-2 and TRBJ2-3; D is unresolved. The sample consisted of blood. The receptor was isolated from a woman in her fifties or sixties with Graves' hyperthyroidism. The CDR3 DNA is TGTGCCAGCAGCTTAGCTGCGGGCACAGATACGCAGTATTTT. Protein: CASSLAAGTDTQYF.